One TCR beta chain is described in this entry. Antigen unknown. With 0 bases removed from V and 2 bases from J, the gap between germline ends came to 17 bases. This CDR3 contains 18 residues. Germline V CDR1 and CDR2: LGHNA, YSLEER. These data come from a study of PD-1 blockade in classical Hodgkin lymphoma. Looking at the study overall: Patients got intravenous nivolumab 3 mg/kg every 2 weeks. Findings of the study overall: Baseline TCR diversity was reportedly lower in newly diagnosed patients than healthy donors. Later analyses included only patients treated at least 1 year post-ASCT. Significantly greater TCR diversity emerged by C4D1 in CD4+ cells but not CD8+ cells.

Each patient's relapse followed autologous stem cell transplantation, and brentuximab vedotin exposure varied. Sequenced by immunoSEQ multiplex PCR; TCRdb stores in-frame clones only, minus some. The data show 15,000 or so clones, approximately 83% seen once. The chain links TRBV4-3 to TRBJ1-5; D remains unclear. Sequencing was performed on peripheral blood mononuclear cells (PBMCs), taken at baseline. This TCR derives from a human donor with classical Hodgkin lymphoma. Here the CDR3 DNA reads TGCGCCAGCAGCCAAGATCTTCAACCGGGCTGGGGCAATCAGCCCCAGCATTTT. Amino acids: CASSQDLQPGWGNQPQHF.